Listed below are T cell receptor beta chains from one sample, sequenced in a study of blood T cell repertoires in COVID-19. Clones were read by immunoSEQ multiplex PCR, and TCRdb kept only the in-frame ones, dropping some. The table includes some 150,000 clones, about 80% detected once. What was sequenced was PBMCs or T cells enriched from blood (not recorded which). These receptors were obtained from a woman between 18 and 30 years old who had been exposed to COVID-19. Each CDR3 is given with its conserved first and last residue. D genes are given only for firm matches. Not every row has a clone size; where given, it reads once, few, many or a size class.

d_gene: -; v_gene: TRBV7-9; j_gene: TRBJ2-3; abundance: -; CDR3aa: CASSWSYTDTQYF; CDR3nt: TGTGCCAGCAGCTGGAGTTACACAGATACGCAGTATTTT
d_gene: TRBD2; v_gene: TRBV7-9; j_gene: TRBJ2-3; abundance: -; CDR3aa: CASSLANRRESTDTQYF; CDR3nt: TGTGCCAGCAGCTTAGCGAATAGGCGGGAGAGCACAGATACGCAGTATTTT
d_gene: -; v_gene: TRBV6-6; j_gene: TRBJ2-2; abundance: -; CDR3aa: CASRPGNTGELFF; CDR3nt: TGTGCCAGCAGACCAGGGAACACCGGGGAGCTGTTTTTT
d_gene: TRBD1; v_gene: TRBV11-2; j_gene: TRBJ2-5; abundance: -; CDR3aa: CASSLNRGTQETQYF; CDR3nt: TGTGCCAGCAGCTTGAACAGGGGGACCCAAGAGACCCAGTACTTC
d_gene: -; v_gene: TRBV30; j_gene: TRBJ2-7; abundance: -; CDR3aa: CAWSAQGSNEQYF; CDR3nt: TGTGCCTGGAGTGCCCAGGGATCCAACGAGCAGTACTTC
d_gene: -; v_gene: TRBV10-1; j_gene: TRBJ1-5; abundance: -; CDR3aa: CASSVPEYSNQPQHF; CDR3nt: TGCGCCAGCAGTGTACCGGAGTATAGCAATCAGCCCCAGCATTTT
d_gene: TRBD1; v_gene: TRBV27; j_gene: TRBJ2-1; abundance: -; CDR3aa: CASSPGQGGYNEQFF; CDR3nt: TGTGCCAGCAGTCCAGGACAGGGGGGTTACAATGAGCAGTTCTTC
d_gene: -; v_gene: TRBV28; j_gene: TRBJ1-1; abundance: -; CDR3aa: CASSLIVNSRNTEAFF; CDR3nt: TGTGCCAGCAGTTTAATCGTGAACTCTCGGAACACTGAAGCTTTCTTT
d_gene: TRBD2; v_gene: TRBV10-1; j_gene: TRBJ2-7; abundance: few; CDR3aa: CASSARTSGRAYEQYF; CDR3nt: TGCGCCAGCAGTGCCCGGACTAGCGGGAGGGCCTACGAGCAGTACTTC
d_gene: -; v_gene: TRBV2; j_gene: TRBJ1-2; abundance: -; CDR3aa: CASSEARVLNYGYTF; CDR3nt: TGTGCCAGCAGTGAAGCGCGGGTCCTTAACTATGGCTACACCTTC
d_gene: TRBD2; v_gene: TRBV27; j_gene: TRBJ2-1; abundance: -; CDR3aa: CASSPGLAGDGNEQFF; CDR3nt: TGTGCCAGCAGTCCTGGACTAGCGGGAGATGGAAATGAGCAGTTCTTC